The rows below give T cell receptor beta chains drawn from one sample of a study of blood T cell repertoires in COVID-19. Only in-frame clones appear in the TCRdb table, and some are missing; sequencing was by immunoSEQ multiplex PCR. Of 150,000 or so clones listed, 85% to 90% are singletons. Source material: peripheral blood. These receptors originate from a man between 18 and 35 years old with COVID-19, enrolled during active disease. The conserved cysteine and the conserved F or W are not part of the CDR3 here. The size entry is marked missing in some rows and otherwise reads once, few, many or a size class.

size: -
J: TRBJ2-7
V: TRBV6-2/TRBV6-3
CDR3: ASSLSTSGYEGGQY

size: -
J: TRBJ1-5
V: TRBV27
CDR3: ASSSRRDRGRSGNQPQH

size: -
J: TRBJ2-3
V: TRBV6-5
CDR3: ASGLSSASTDTQY

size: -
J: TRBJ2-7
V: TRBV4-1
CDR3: ASSHRGTSGTYEQY

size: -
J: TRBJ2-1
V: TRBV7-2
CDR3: ASSLMAAGGLSSYNEQF

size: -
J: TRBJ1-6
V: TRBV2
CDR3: ARSTATYNSPLH

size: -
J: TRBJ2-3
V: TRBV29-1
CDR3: SVEGTGGGTDTQY

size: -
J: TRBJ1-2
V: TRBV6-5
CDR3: ASRTNYRGDYGYT

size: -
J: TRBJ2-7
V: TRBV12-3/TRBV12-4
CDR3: ASSLWGPGEQY

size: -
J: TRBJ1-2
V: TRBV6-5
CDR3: ASRGDRVVSYT

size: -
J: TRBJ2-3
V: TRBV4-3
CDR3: ASSQGLADSTDTQY

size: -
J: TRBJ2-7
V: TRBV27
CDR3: ASALTGSYEQY

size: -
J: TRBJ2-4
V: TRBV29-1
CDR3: SVAAGQNLAKNIQY

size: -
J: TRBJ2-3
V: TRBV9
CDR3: ASQASGSIDTQY

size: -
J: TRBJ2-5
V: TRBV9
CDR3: ASSIGGQEETQY

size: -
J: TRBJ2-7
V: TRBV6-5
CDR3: ASSYSGTTSYEQY

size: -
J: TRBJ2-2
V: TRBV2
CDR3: AHGRINTGELF

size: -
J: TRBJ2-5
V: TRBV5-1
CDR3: ASSPYRTSGRFRETQY

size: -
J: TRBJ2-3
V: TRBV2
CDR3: ASSGALAISTDTQY

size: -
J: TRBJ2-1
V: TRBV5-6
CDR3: ASNRGLAGWQGQF

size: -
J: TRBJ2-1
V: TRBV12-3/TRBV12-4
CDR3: ASSPGLANEQF

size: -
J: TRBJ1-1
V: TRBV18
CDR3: ASSPFTGETEAF

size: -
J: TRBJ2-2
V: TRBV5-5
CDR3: ASSLAWGGDTGELF

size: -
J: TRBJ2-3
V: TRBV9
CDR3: ASSVRRASTDTQY

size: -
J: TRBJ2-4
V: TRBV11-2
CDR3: ASTTRESGRKNIQY

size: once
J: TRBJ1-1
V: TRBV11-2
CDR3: ASSWDRSNTEAF

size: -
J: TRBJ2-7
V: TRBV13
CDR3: ASSPTNKRLYEQY

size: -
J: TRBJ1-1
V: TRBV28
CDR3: ASGGVMNTEAF

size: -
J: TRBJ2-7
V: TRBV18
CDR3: ASSPPSGRYEQY

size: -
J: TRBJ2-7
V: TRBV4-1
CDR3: ASSQRGSYEQY

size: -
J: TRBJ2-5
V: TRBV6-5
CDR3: ASSPGGPETQY

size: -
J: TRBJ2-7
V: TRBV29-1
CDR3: SAGTGGFGYEQY

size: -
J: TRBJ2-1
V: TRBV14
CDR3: ASSQGGLILEPPYSSYNEQF

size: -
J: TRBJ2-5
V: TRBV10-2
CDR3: ASSESLAGSQETQY

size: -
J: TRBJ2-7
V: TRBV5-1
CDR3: ASSPGQGAEEQY

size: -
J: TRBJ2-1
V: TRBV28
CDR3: ASSFYGRGNEQF

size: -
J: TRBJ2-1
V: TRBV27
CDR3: ASSFSGGSYNEQF

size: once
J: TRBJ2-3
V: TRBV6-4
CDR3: ASSYSGLPPDTQY

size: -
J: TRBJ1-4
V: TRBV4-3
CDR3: ASSQTGGGIGEKLF

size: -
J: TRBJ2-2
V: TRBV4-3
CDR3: ASSLLLTSGDTGELF

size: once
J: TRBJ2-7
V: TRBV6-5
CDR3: ASSPYLGGEQY

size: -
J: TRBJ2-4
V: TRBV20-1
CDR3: SASPGRANIQY

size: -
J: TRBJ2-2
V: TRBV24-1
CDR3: ASFRDREGTGELF

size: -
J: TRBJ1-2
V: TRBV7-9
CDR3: ASSPVHGYT

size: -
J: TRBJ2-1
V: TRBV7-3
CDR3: ASSREGPLAVYNEQF

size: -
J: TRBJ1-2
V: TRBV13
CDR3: ASSLGRSPNYGYT

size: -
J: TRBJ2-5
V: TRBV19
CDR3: ASSIGGAETQY

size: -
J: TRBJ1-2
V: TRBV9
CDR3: ASSGGTGTDYGYT

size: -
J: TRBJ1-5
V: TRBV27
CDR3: ASSLDRSNQPQH

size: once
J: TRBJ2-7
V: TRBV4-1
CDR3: ASSPSLANYEQY

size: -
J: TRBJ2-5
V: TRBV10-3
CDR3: AISEPGLAEETQY

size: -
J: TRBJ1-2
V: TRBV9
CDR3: ASSVAAAGDGYT

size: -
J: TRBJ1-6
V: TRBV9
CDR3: ASSVPDQGKSYNSPLH